This paragraph covers one T cell receptor (beta chain) sequence. What it binds is not known. The data were taken from a study of metastatic and nonmetastatic thyroid tumors. Study information: Repertoires from blood and tumor or nodule tissue of malignant and benign thyroid patients were compared. Study-wide results and caveats: Reports indicated that malignant thyroid tumors showed significantly higher TCR beta diversity than benign nodules did, in blood and tumor.

Original processing methods: Clinicopathological groups supplied CDR3 differences that were used to build a distant-metastasis classifier for papillary thyroid cancer. TCRdb recomputed clones from the PCR reads via MiXCR. The V and J calls here are based on TCRdb, not the publication. The table has 43,000 or so clones, around 25% seen once. V gave up 6 bases and J gave up 2 bases, with 19 bases separating them. The germline CDR1 and CDR2 sequences are MDHEN and SYDVKM. The CDR3 runs to 16 residues. There were no patients who had received any treatment before thyroid surgery. J is TRBJ1-1 and V is TRBV28; tentatively, D is TRBD1 (6 bases). The origin of this receptor is a male donor with papillary thyroid cancer or a benign thyroid nodule (not recorded which). Some clones in this sample may be carry-over from other donors' samples. Sequencing used blood. CDR3 sequence: CASSPPAGASNTEAFF. The CDR3 nucleotides read TGTGCCAGCAGCCCCCCGGCGGGGGCCTCCAACACTGAAGCTTTCTTT.